The next 21 T cell receptor beta chains were all read from a single sample in a study of blood T cell repertoires in COVID-19. Assay used: immunoSEQ multiplex PCR; TCRdb lists only in-frame clones, some missing. This table holds some 150,000 clones, around 84% found once. Sample: peripheral blood. The receptors derive from a human donor in a cohort sampled during active COVID-19.

The table lists this clone with a count of one. The chain combines TRBV30 with TRBJ2-1; 16 bases are shared with TRBD2. Germline CDR1 is GTSNPN and CDR2 is SVGIG (reference sequence). With V trimmed by 5 bases and J by 7 bases, 2 bases remained unmatched. This CDR3 contains 14 residues. The CDR3 region is CAWLGLAGGNEQFF. CDR3 coding DNA: TGTGCCTGGTTGGGACTAGCGGGAGGGAATGAGCAGTTCTTC.

The rearrangement links TRBV19 to TRBJ2-3; 10 bases align to TRBD1. The CDR3 sequence is 16 residues long. Trimming took 4 bases from V and 1 from J; bases not matched to a gene: 5. Germline V CDR1 and CDR2: LNHDA, SQIVND (reference sequence). The CDR3 here is CASSRRDRGGTDTQYF. Here the CDR3 DNA reads TGTGCCAGTAGTAGACGGGACAGGGGAGGCACAGATACGCAGTATTTT. Combining the CDR3 with reference TRBV19 and TRBJ2-3 gives the whole variable domain DGGITQSPKYLFRKEGQNVTLSCEQNLNHDAMYWYRQDPGQGLRLIYYSQIVNDFQKGDIAEGYSVSREKKESFPLTVTSAQKNPTAFYLCASSRRDRGGTDTQYFGPGTRLTVL.

This clone was detected only once. This sequence joins TRBV9 and TRBJ2-3; weak D call: TRBD1 (6 bases). Trimming removed 1 base from V and 5 bases from J, with 14 bases in between. Looked up from germline, CDR1 is SGDLS and CDR2 is YYNGEE. The CDR3 spans 15 residues. The chain's CDR3 is CASSVRGAGEDTQYF. The CDR3 region has the DNA TGTGCCAGCAGCGTACGGGGTGCAGGGGAAGATACGCAGTATTTT.

This clone appeared a few times. V gene TRBV2 combines with J gene TRBJ2-7, with D unclear. Germline values: CDR1 SNHLY, CDR2 FYNNEI. The V gene lost 8 bases and the J gene lost 1 base, with 12 bases spanning the gap. The CDR3 has 13 amino acids. The CDR3 nucleotides read TGTGCCAGCTGCCAGACACGTTCCTACGAGCAGTACTTC. Translation gives CASCQTRSYEQYF.

The chain recombines TRBV2 with TRBJ2-1; 11 nucleotides align to TRBD2. The CDR3 runs 16 residues. Germline-derived CDR1 and CDR2 are SNHLY and FYNNEI. The V gene end was trimmed by 4 bases and the J gene end by 3 bases; junction bases not matched to a gene: 5. This CDR3 is CASSGVTSGSYNEQFF. The CDR3 region has the DNA TGTGCCAGCAGTGGGGTTACTAGCGGGAGCTACAATGAGCAGTTCTTC.

The chain employs TRBV15 and TRBJ1-2; TRBD1 aligns across 9 bases. The V gene's germline CDR1 is LNHNV and CDR2 YYDKDF (reference sequence). This CDR3 has 15 amino acids. V gave up 0 bases and J gave up 9 bases; unmatched junction bases: 8. CDR3 in DNA: TGTGCCACCAGCAGAGATCCCGGGACAGGGCTCAGCTACACCTTC. This encodes CATSRDPGTGLSYTF.

The chain combines TRBV4-1 with TRBJ2-2; D is possibly TRBD1 (5 bases). The CDR3 loop spans 14 amino acids. Trimming took off 3 bases at V and 0 bases at J, with 5 bases between the two ends. CDR1 is MGHRA and CDR2 is YSYEKL in the germline V gene. CDR3 amino acids: CASSQGPNTGELFF. CDR3 nucleotide sequence: TGCGCCAGCAGCCAGGGGCCGAACACCGGGGAGCTGTTTTTT.

CDR3 residues: CASIIVPTVGRANTEAFF. As DNA, the CDR3 is TGTGCCAGCATCATCGTACCCACAGTGGGGAGGGCGAACACTGAAGCTTTCTTT. The J gene is TRBJ1-1, the V gene TRBV5-8, with D hard to call. Germline V gives CDR1 SGHTS, CDR2 YDEGEE. The CDR3 has 18 amino acids. Trimming shortened V by 6 bases and J by 1 base, and 25 bases separated the two germline ends.

This rearrangement joins TRBV9 to TRBJ2-3; 12 bases map to TRBD2. CDR3 length: 17 residues. J gave up 1 base and V 2 bases, and 5 bases lay outside the gene matches. The germline CDR1 and CDR2 sequences are SGDLS and YYNGEE. In DNA, the CDR3 is TGTGCCAGCAGCGTCTCGACTAGCGGGAGTGGCACAGATACGCAGTATTTT. It specifies CASSVSTSGSGTDTQYF.

Many counts were recorded for this clone. The V and J genes are TRBV29-1 and TRBJ1-2; 8 bases are a match to TRBD1. This CDR3 comprises 16 residues. The germline gives CDR1 SQVTM, CDR2 ANQGSEA. Trimming took 4 bases from V and 4 from J; bases not matched to a gene: 14. This chain's CDR3 is CSVATMLGQGSYGYTF. CDR3 DNA: TGCAGCGTTGCCACAATGCTCGGACAGGGAAGCTATGGCTACACCTTC.

The table lists this clone with a count of one. V gene TRBV19 combines with J gene TRBJ2-6; D unclear. The germline V gene has CDR1 LNHDA and CDR2 SQIVND (reference sequence). The CDR3 spans 16 residues. V was shortened by 3 bases and J by 2 bases, with 11 bases between the two germline ends. The CDR3 is CASSISVFPGANVLTF. CDR3 bases: TGTGCCAGTAGTATCTCTGTTTTCCCTGGGGCCAACGTCCTGACTTTC.

The chain has TRBV4-1 and TRBJ1-5; D is unresolved. Germline loops: CDR1 MGHRA, CDR2 YSYEKL. V was shortened by 1 base and J by 5 bases, with 9 bases between the two germline ends. There are 14 residues in the CDR3. CDR3 DNA sequence: TGCGCCAGCAGCCAAGTTGAGGATGATCAGCCCCAGCATTTT. Translated, it gives CASSQVEDDQPQHF.

The J gene is TRBJ2-1, the V gene TRBV4-1; the D gene is possibly TRBD1 (5 bases). The ends were cut back, 2 bases at V and 1 base at J, with 9 bases in the middle. The CDR3 is made up of 15 amino acids. CDR1 and CDR2 (germline): MGHRA, YSYEKL. The CDR3 bases are TGCGCCAGCAGCCAAAGTACAGGATCCTACAATGAGCAGTTCTTC. Encoded protein: CASSQSTGSYNEQFF.

The J gene is TRBJ1-3, the V gene TRBV7-6; 8 positions agree with TRBD1. In germline, CDR1 is SGHVS, CDR2 FNYEAQ. This CDR3 region has 15 residues. V was pared by 1 base and J by 2 bases, with 1 base of the junction left unmatched. This CDR3 reads CASSLGTGTGNTIYF. The CDR3 DNA is TGTGCCAGCAGCTTAGGGACAGGGACTGGAAACACCATATATTTT. The full variable domain, with the rest looked up from reference TRBV7-6 and TRBJ1-3, is GAGVSQSPRYKVTKRGQDVALRCDPISGHVSLYWYRQALGQGPEFLTYFNYEAQQDKSGLPNDRFSAERPEGSISTLTIQRTEQRDSAMYRCASSLGTGTGNTIYFGEGSWLTVV.

The CDR3 spells CASSPPGNGYTF. CDR3 DNA: TGCGCCAGCAGCCCCCCAGGGAATGGCTACACCTTC. This chain uses TRBV5-1 with TRBJ1-2; tentative D call: TRBD1 (5 bases). The germline gives CDR1 SGHRS, CDR2 YFSETQ. Trimming shortened V by 4 bases and J by 6 bases, and 10 bases separated the two germline ends. CDR3 length equals 12 residues. The full variable domain, with the rest looked up from reference TRBV5-1 and TRBJ1-2, is KAGVTQTPRYLIKTRGQQVTLSCSPISGHRSVSWYQQTPGQGLQFLFEYFSETQRNKGNFPGRFSGRQFSNSRSEMNVSTLELGDSALYLCASSPPGNGYTFGSGTRLTVV.

The chain has TRBV11-2 and TRBJ2-1, with TRBD2 matching over 9 bases. This CDR3 region has 17 residues. V lost 2 bases and J lost 4; bases outside the gene matches: 9. CDR1 is SGHAT, CDR2 FQNNGV, per germline. The CDR3 spells CASSLMTSGLAYNEQFF. The CDR3 DNA sequence: TGTGCCAGCAGCTTAATGACTAGCGGACTGGCATACAATGAGCAGTTCTTC.

The chain employs TRBV19 and TRBJ1-2; TRBD1 matches 8 bases. V was pared by 2 bases and J by 4 bases, with 0 bases of the junction left unmatched. The CDR3 is made up of 13 amino acids. CDR1 and CDR2 from the germline V gene are LNHDA and SQIVND (reference sequence). The CDR3 DNA reads TGTGCCAGTAGTATAACAGGGGGCTATGGCTACACCTTC. Translating it yields CASSITGGYGYTF.

The V gene is TRBV5-5, the J gene TRBJ2-3; D unresolved. This CDR3 spans 15 amino acids. Germline CDR1 reads SGHKS; CDR2 reads YYEKEE (reference sequence). V was shortened by 2 bases and J by 2 bases, with 12 bases between the two germline ends. DNA of the CDR3: TGTGCCAGCAGCTTCGGCCCCGAGGTCACAGATACGCAGTATTTT. As protein: CASSFGPEVTDTQYF.

The V and J genes are TRBV6-5 and TRBJ2-7, with D possibly matching TRBD2 (5 bases). CDR1 is MNHEY, CDR2 SVGAGI, per germline. V lost 6 bases and J lost 2, with 17 bases in between. The CDR3 consists of 15 residues. This CDR3 is CASRKTRTTTYEQYV. CDR3 DNA: TGTGCCAGCAGGAAAACTAGAACCACAACCTACGAGCAGTACGTC.

The rearrangement uses TRBV18 and TRBJ1-3, with D possibly matching TRBD1 (5 bases). Germline-derived CDR1 and CDR2 are KGHSH and LQKENI. The CDR3 is made up of 17 amino acids. V was pared by 1 base and J by 4 bases, with 17 bases between. The CDR3 bases are TGTGCCAGCTCACCACGACCGGCACAGGAACTGGGAAACACCATATATTTT. Protein product: CASSPRPAQELGNTIYF. Full variable domain (rest looked up from reference TRBV18 and TRBJ1-3): NAGVMQNPRHLVRRRGQEARLRCSPMKGHSHVYWYRQLPEEGLKFMVYLQKENIIDESGMPKERFSAEFPKEGPSILRIQQVVRGDSAAYFCASSPRPAQELGNTIYFGEGSWLTVV.

This clone was seen only a few times. The J gene is TRBJ2-1, the V gene TRBV20-1, with 8 bases identical to TRBD1. V dropped 3 bases and J dropped 6; count of bases not matched to a gene: 7. CDR1 is DFQATT, CDR2 SNEGSKA, per germline (reference sequence). The length of the CDR3 is 14 residues. CDR3 region: CSASRSTGGNEQFF. CDR3 nucleotide sequence: TGCAGTGCTAGTCGATCCACAGGGGGCAATGAGCAGTTCTTC.